Below are 8 T cell receptor beta chains sequenced from a single sample in a study of glioma-infiltrating T cells. The iRepertoire nested amplicon-rescue multiplex PCR amplified TCR alpha and beta CDR3s from RNA. TCRdb ran MiXCR on the multiplex PCR reads and lists one entry per CDR3 protein. The data contain 300,000 to 450,000 distinct CDR3 sequences, roughly two fifths of them seen just once; the ten biggest clones take up approximately 12%. Sequencing input: glioma tissue, nonneoplastic brain tissue, or PBMCs (not recorded which). The receptors stem from a human donor with low-grade glioma or glioblastoma, undergoing nonglioma brain surgery, or in good health (not recorded which).

Comments on this clonotype: Possible read error: a much larger clone is one base away. Here the CDR3 DNA reads TGTGCCAGCAGTCTCCCGAGAACCACAGGGATATACAATGAGCAGTTCTTC. Its translation: CASSLPRTTGIYNEQFF. The chain has TRBV12-3 or TRBV12-4 and TRBJ2-1; D possibly corresponds to TRBD1 (6 bases). There are 17 residues in the CDR3. The ends were cut back, 5 bases at V and 4 bases at J, with 21 bases in the middle.

Notes on this clonotype: A much larger clone differs from this one at a single base, so this may be a read error. This chain joins TRBV10-3 and TRBJ1-2; D might be TRBD1 (6 bases). The CDR3 is 12 residues long. Germline values: CDR1 ENHRY, CDR2 SYGVKD. CDR3 bases: TGTGCCATCAAAGGCTCAGGGGATGGCTACTCCTTC. Residues: CAIKGSGDGYSF.

With regard to this clonotype: A much larger clone lies one base from this, so it may be a read error. The chain links TRBV27 to TRBJ2-2; D is perhaps TRBD2 (5 bases). Germline V gene sequence: CDR1 MNHEY, CDR2 SMNVEV (reference sequence). There are 14 residues in the CDR3. The CDR3 spells CASTGLPNTAELFF. In DNA form, the CDR3 reads TGTGCCAGCACCGGACTTCCTAACACCGCGGAGCTGTTTTTT.

The rearrangement links TRBV7-9 to TRBJ2-1, with 12 bases aligning to TRBD2. The J segment lost 0 bases and the V segment lost 2 bases, leaving 2 bases of the junction unmatched. The CDR3 length is 17 residues. CDR1 is SEHNR, CDR2 FQNEAQ, per germline (reference sequence). CDR3 loop: CASSLPGLAGSYNEQFF. CDR3 DNA: TGTGCCAGCAGCTTACCGGGACTAGCGGGCTCCTACAATGAGCAGTTCTTC.

A word on this clonotype: Being one base from a much bigger clone, this may be a read error. The chain uses TRBV6-5 and TRBJ2-1; D is perhaps TRBD1 (5 bases). V lost 5 bases to trimming and J lost 3 bases, with 23 bases between them. The CDR3 is made up of 18 amino acids. Germline lookup yields CDR1 MNHEY and CDR2 SVGAGI. The CDR3 nucleotides read TGTGCCAGCAGTAACCCCACCTCAGGGCAAAGCTACTACAATGAGCAGTTCTTC. Its protein is CASSNPTSGQSYYNEQFF.

This clonotype has at least ten counts. The chain is built from TRBV15 and TRBJ1-1; no definite D call. This CDR3 has 15 residues. V lost 4 bases and J 1 base, leaving 13 bases between the germline ends. Germline assignment: CDR1 LNHNV and CDR2 YYDKDF (reference sequence). This CDR3 is CATSTLGRENTEAFF. In DNA form, the CDR3 reads TGTGCCACCAGCACGCTCGGACGGGAGAACACTGAAGCTTTCTTT.

For this clonotype: A read error may explain this, as a much larger clone is one base away. The rearrangement uses TRBV6-6 and TRBJ2-7; no definite D call. The CDR3 runs 13 residues. CDR1 and CDR2 (germline): MNHNY, SVGAGI (reference sequence). CDR3 bases: TGTGCCAGCAGATACTCGTACTGGAACGAGCAGTACTTC. Translating gives CASRYSYWNEQYF.

The V and J genes are TRBV14 and TRBJ2-1; D is unresolved. The CDR3 length is 16 residues. The V end lost 0 bases, the J end lost 3 bases, and 12 bases lay between the germline ends. Germline V gives CDR1 SGHDN, CDR2 FVKESK. Here the CDR3 DNA reads TGTGCCAGCAGCCAAGATCTGGGGTTTGTCTACAATGAGCAGTTCTTC. It codes for CASSQDLGFVYNEQFF.